This T cell receptor (beta chain) derives from a study of post-analysis software for immune sequencing data. On the study more broadly: Disease trajectories encompassed relapsing-remitting, secondary progressive and progressive-relapsing multiple sclerosis.

This clonotype was recorded once. As yet, its antigen is unknown. Study-wide findings and caveats: Multiple sclerosis patients had significantly lower normalized Chao1 diversity than controls. When patients were compared with controls, a handful of TRBV segments were more frequent, TRBV5-6, TRBV5-1 and TRBV20-1 among them.

The TCR beta cDNA libraries contained unique molecular identifiers. TCRdb called the PCR reads again in MiXCR, with one record for every CDR3 protein. The repertoire holds 750,000 to 950,000 distinct CDR3 sequences, with just over 45% as singletons. The ends were cut back, 2 bases at V and 3 bases at J, with 14 bases in the middle. Germline V gene lookup returns CDR1 MNHEY and CDR2 SVGAGI. The CDR3 contains 15 residues. The chain is built from TRBV6-5 and TRBJ2-7; perhaps D is TRBD1 or TRBD2 (5 bases each). The clonotype originates from a girl aged 5-17 years with multiple sclerosis. The sample taken for sequencing was blood. CDR3 amino acids: CASSYSGGLGYEQYF. The CDR3 region has the DNA TGTGCCAGCAGTTACAGTGGGGGTCTGGGCTACGAGCAGTACTTC.